The TCR beta chain under discussion was sequenced for a study of T-cell memory formation after mild COVID-19. In the study overall: Largely donor-specific sequence clusters came from two donors. Broader study findings: Clones contracting across day 15 to 85 had a balanced CD4/CD8 profile; later expanding clones leaned CD4+. Cross-reactive memory apparently joined, as some responding clones appeared in pre-infection memory.

With respect to this clonotype: What it binds is unknown.

TCRdb re-derived calls from the 5' RACE reads in MiXCR, one entry per CDR3 protein. The profile shows roughly 170,000 distinct CDR3 sequences, 15% to 20% of them singletons. Sequencing was carried out using PBMCs or a T cell subset sorted from them (not recorded which). The receptor was isolated from a man between 18 and 29 years old who had mild COVID-19 (a few samples of this study predate the infection). Cell type and time point are not known.

For the CDR3, the DNA is TGTGCCACCTCGACCGGGACAGATGGGCGAGAGACCCAGTACTTC. Its protein is CATSTGTDGRETQYF. The rearrangement links TRBV7-9 to TRBJ2-5; 7 bases line up with TRBD1. Germline V gene sequence: CDR1 SEHNR, CDR2 FQNEAQ (reference sequence). V dropped 10 bases and J dropped 4; count of bases not matched to a gene: 15. This CDR3 comprises 15 residues.